This is a list of T cell receptor beta chains from one sample in a study of response to subunit inactivated influenza vaccine. MiXCR, applied by TCRdb to the RT-PCR reads, yields one record per CDR3 protein. The sample consists of hundreds of thousands of distinct CDR3 sequences, approximately 13% of them appearing once. The sample here was PBMCs from blood, taken roughly 48 days after vaccination. Receptors originate from a man in his fifties or sixties who received an inactivated influenza vaccine. Both conserved end residues are part of each CDR3.

>TRBV29-1|TRBJ2-1|12
CSVRQGWNEQFF
>TRBV5-5|TRBJ2-4|17
CASSSPGSGRAKNIQYF
>TRBV7-2|TRBJ1-3|14
CASSLAGSGNTIYF
>TRBV5-5|TRBJ1-5|17
CASSAISGDGGNQPQHF
>TRBV12-3/TRBV12-4|TRBJ2-1|16
CASSLPSSGAYNEQFF
>TRBV20-1|TRBJ2-3|16
CSARDPTSGMMDTQYF
>TRBV7-2|TRBJ2-1|14
CASALLGLGGRQFF
>TRBV20-1|TRBJ2-5|14
CSARDLSGGKTQYF
>TRBV20-1|TRBJ2-7|13
CSAPGIRDYEQYF
>TRBV20-1|TRBJ2-5|16
CSARDDLAGASETQYF
>TRBV5-1|TRBJ2-3|15
CAISPPGTGADTQYF
>TRBV6-1|TRBJ2-7|13
CASSEGTRSGQYF
>TRBV6-2/TRBV6-3|TRBJ1-1|11
CASSSPPEAFF
>TRBV20-1|TRBJ2-7|16
CSARGAVQGGLYEQYF
>TRBV10-3|TRBJ2-1|16
CAISPEAGFTYNEQFF
>TRBV28|TRBJ2-1|15
CASSSSGSGVNEQFF
>TRBV11-2|TRBJ2-3|20
CASSLDPWGRARRSTDTQYF
>TRBV27|TRBJ1-2|15
CASSIRQGVAYGYTF
>TRBV2|TRBJ2-1|16
CASSEDVPSSYNEQFF
>TRBV20-1|TRBJ2-1|15
CSARSVLASYNEQFF
>TRBV28|TRBJ1-5|13
CASSPGRVRPQHF
>TRBV11-2|TRBJ2-3|15
CASSLAPRAADTQYF
>TRBV7-2|TRBJ2-1|13
CASSLDGENEQFF
>TRBV19|TRBJ2-5|14
CASSQDRGPETQYF
>TRBV3-1|TRBJ2-7|13
CASSKMTASEQYF
>TRBV12-3/TRBV12-4|TRBJ2-2|18
CAFCFLAGITRGTGELFF
>TRBV20-1|TRBJ2-5|11
CSLRRGETQYF
>TRBV10-3|TRBJ1-2|15
CAISDSGTGIYGYTF
>TRBV11-2|TRBJ2-5|18
CASSSLAVSATRRETQYF
>TRBV29-1|TRBJ2-7|13
CSVSLPSSYEQYF
>TRBV12-3/TRBV12-4|TRBJ2-3|17
CASSLGPSSSGTDTQYF
>TRBV5-1|TRBJ2-7|17
CASSERTSGTPWGEQYF
>TRBV5-1|TRBJ2-3|16
CASSLILAGGTDTQYF
>TRBV5-1|TRBJ2-7|16
CASSSLTGTGVGEQYF
>TRBV20-1|TRBJ1-4|15
CSARGAGTGFEKLFF
>TRBV7-9|TRBJ2-7|15
CASSLDYGPSYEQYF
>TRBV28|TRBJ2-7|13
CASSSTGGIGQYF
>TRBV4-1|TRBJ2-2|15
CASSPTGGFTGELFF
>TRBV7-2|TRBJ2-1|16
CASSLTTGARINEQFF
>TRBV9|TRBJ2-2|15
CASGVGTPNTGELFF
>TRBV9|TRBJ2-3|16
CASSQMTGLSTDTQYF
>TRBV7-9|TRBJ2-3|15
CASSLGDRPTDTQYF
>TRBV10-3|TRBJ2-4|13
CAISQGARDIQYF
>TRBV4-3|TRBJ2-7|16
CASSPGHRDRTYEQYF
>TRBV5-1|TRBJ2-1|15
CASRVLAGGENEQFF
>TRBV9|TRBJ2-3|15
CASSVASGGTDTQYF
>TRBV6-2/TRBV6-3|TRBJ1-1|14
CASSFTGMNTEAFF
>TRBV7-2|TRBJ1-1|15
CASSLVPGGGTEAFF